The 28 T cell receptor beta chains given below trace back to one sample, sequenced in a study of blood T cells in healthy people across ages. Then a second PCR, running about 7 to 11 cycles, was carried out with a sample-barcoded 5' primer and a J-beta primer mix. MiXCR, applied by TCRdb to the 5' RACE reads, yields one record per CDR3 protein. The table includes some 1,000,000 distinct CDR3 sequences, approximately 25% detected once. In addition, the sample was reused for a study of T cells of mothers and their children.

The sequenced sample was blood. Receptors originate from a girl aged 2 to 9 in good health.

This clonotype appeared a few times. This rearrangement joins TRBV6-5 to TRBJ2-1; 8 bases match TRBD2. Trimming cost V 11 bases and J 7 bases; bases outside gene matches: 10. Germline lookup yields CDR1 MNHEY and CDR2 SVGAGI. The CDR3 length is 13 residues. Here the CDR3 reads CAAQATSGNEQFF. The CDR3 DNA is TGTGCCGCCCAGGCAACTAGCGGTAATGAGCAGTTCTTC.

The table lists this clonotype with many counts. The chain has TRBV12-3 or TRBV12-4 and TRBJ2-4; tentative D call: TRBD2 (5 bases). V dropped 5 bases and J dropped 2 bases, with 13 bases sitting between them. The CDR3 consists of 15 residues. The DNA for the CDR3 is TGTGCCAGCAGTAGTACTAGTCTAACCAAAAACATTCAGTACTTC. Its protein is CASSSTSLTKNIQYF.

This chain joins TRBV3-1 and TRBJ1-3, with no clear D. The CDR3 totals 18 residues. Germline V gene sequence: CDR1 LGHDT, CDR2 YNNKEL (reference sequence). V dropped 1 base and J dropped 0 bases, with 16 bases sitting between them. The CDR3 nucleotides read TGTGCCAGCAGCCAAGTGAGCCATGGCGGGTTCTCTGGAAACACCATATATTTT. It translates to CASSQVSHGGFSGNTIYF.

The rearrangement uses TRBV4-2 and TRBJ2-1; D possibly uses TRBD1 or TRBD2 (5 bases each). CDR1 is LGHNA, CDR2 YNFKEQ, per germline. CDR3 length: 15 amino acids. Trimming removed 4 bases at V and 9 bases at J, with 19 bases between. The CDR3 DNA reads TGTGCCAGCAGCCCCCCCGGGGACGGCCAGAGTGAGCAGTTCTTC. Protein product: CASSPPGDGQSEQFF.

This chain uses TRBV12-3 or TRBV12-4 with TRBJ2-4, with D maybe TRBD2 (5 bases). Trimming removed 3 bases at V and 7 bases at J, with 7 bases between. This CDR3 comprises 12 residues. CDR3 nucleotide sequence: TGTGCCAGCAGTTTTCGGGGTAACATTCAGTACTTC. Encoded protein: CASSFRGNIQYF.

A few counts support this clonotype. Here the CDR3 DNA reads TGTGCCATCAGTGGAAGTTCCGGGACCCTTGGAGAGACCCAGTACTTC. Amino acid sequence: CAISGSSGTLGETQYF. The rearrangement joins TRBV10-3 to TRBJ2-5; D may correspond to TRBD1 or TRBD2 (5 bases each). From germline, CDR1 is ENHRY and CDR2 SYGVKD. The V end was cut by 4 bases, the J end by 4 bases, with 19 bases between. CDR3 length: 16 residues.

The chain has TRBV4-1 and TRBJ1-5; D is possibly TRBD1 (5 bases). Germline V lookup: CDR1 MGHRA, CDR2 YSYEKL. CDR3 size: 15 residues. Trimming removed 6 bases from V and 7 bases from J, with 19 bases in between. CDR3 coding DNA: TGCGCCAGCAGTCCGATTCAAAATGGGGACCAGCCCCAGCATTTT. This sequence encodes CASSPIQNGDQPQHF.

The rearrangement joins TRBV9 to TRBJ2-5; tentatively, D is TRBD1 or TRBD2 (5 bases each). Judging by the DNA end, TRBJ2-1 fits better; the J call may be wrong. Germline CDR1 and CDR2: SGDLS and YYNGEE. The CDR3 is 16 residues long. The CDR3: CASSEPTGTLGNEQFF. DNA of the CDR3: TGTGCCAGCAGCGAACCCACCGGGACCCTCGGGAATGAGCAGTTCTTC.

This clonotype was counted between two and nine times. The germline gene is not matched at one end of the junction; a read error may be the cause. The CDR3 DNA follows: TGCGCCAGCAGCCTGGTCGTGGGAGTGGGAAATGTGCAGTTCTTC. This sequence encodes CASSLVVGVGNVQFF. The chain is built from TRBV5-1 and TRBJ2-1; possible D gene TRBD2, 5 bases. Per germline, CDR1 SGHRS and CDR2 YFSETQ. The CDR3 covers 15 residues.

This clonotype turned up a few times. This sequence joins TRBV28 and TRBJ2-1; D possibly uses TRBD1 or TRBD2 (6 bases each). Germline values: CDR1 MDHEN, CDR2 SYDVKM. Trimming stripped 10 bases from V and 7 bases from J, with 20 bases between. CDR3 length: 14 residues. The CDR3: CAIRAGQGNNEQFF. The CDR3 region has the DNA TGTGCCATCCGCGCGGGGCAGGGGAATAATGAGCAGTTCTTC.

This chain joins TRBV12-3 or TRBV12-4 and TRBJ2-1, with D perhaps given as TRBD1 or TRBD2 (5 bases each). CDR3 size: 13 residues. V lost 11 bases, J lost 7 bases, and 18 bases lay in between. CDR3 DNA: TGTGCCGGCACCCACCGGGGCGGAAATGAGCAGTTCTTC. It specifies CAGTHRGGNEQFF.

The table lists this clonotype with a few counts. The V gene is TRBV27, the J gene TRBJ1-1; no firm D call. There are 15 residues in the CDR3. Trimming took 0 bases from V and 1 from J, leaving 9 bases between them. CDR1 and CDR2 (germline): MNHEY, SMNVEV (reference sequence). CDR3 in DNA: TGTGCCAGCAGTTTATCGGGAGGTTCGAACACTGAAGCTTTCTTT. It specifies CASSLSGGSNTEAFF.

V and J are TRBV13 and TRBJ2-1; D not certain. The CDR3 is 12 residues long. CDR1 PRHDT and CDR2 FYEKMQ come from the germline V gene (reference sequence). V was pared by 4 bases and J by 5 bases, with 6 bases between. The CDR3, as DNA: TGTGCCAGCAGCTGGAACCACAATGAGCAGTTCTTC. Its protein is CASSWNHNEQFF. The entire variable domain, with the rest obtained from reference TRBV13 and TRBJ2-1, is as follows: AAGVIQSPRHLIKEKRETATLKCYPIPRHDTVYWYQQGPGQDPQFLISFYEKMQSDKGSIPDRFSAQQFSDYHSELNMSSLELGDSALYFCASSWNHNEQFFGPGTRLTVL.

V is TRBV7-2 and J is TRBJ1-5; D uncertain. Trimming stripped 5 bases from V and 4 bases from J, with 9 bases between. The V gene's germline CDR1 is SGHTA and CDR2 FQGNSA. This CDR3 is 13 amino acids long. Here the CDR3 DNA reads TGTGCCAGCAGCCCGATAGAAAATCAGCCCCAGCATTTT. This gives the protein CASSPIENQPQHF.

The chain links TRBV11-2 to TRBJ1-4, with D possibly being TRBD1 (6 bases). Trimming stripped 11 bases from V and 0 bases from J, with 28 bases between. This CDR3 contains 19 residues. The germline CDR1 and CDR2 sequences are SGHAT and FQNNGV. CDR3 amino acids: CASHRIGWTENATNEKLFF. In DNA, the CDR3 is TGTGCCTCGCACAGAATTGGGTGGACAGAGAATGCAACTAATGAAAAACTGTTTTTT.

This clonotype was seen only a few times. The chain has TRBV28 and TRBJ2-7; the D is unclear. Deletions cut 2 bases from V and 0 bases from J, with 11 bases between. Germline lookup yields CDR1 MDHEN and CDR2 SYDVKM. CDR3 size: 15 residues. The CDR3 here is CASSLSDSSSYEQYF. CDR3 sequence (DNA): TGTGCCAGCAGTTTAAGTGACTCATCCTCCTACGAGCAGTACTTC.

This clonotype turned up a few times. The rearrangement joins TRBV5-4 to TRBJ2-5; D call uncertain. Germline V gives CDR1 SGHNT, CDR2 YYREEE (reference sequence). V dropped 3 bases and J dropped 5 bases, with 11 bases sitting between them. This CDR3 region has 13 residues. The CDR3 coding sequence is TGTGCCAGCAGCTCACCGCCTATGGAGACCCAGTACTTC. Translation gives CASSSPPMETQYF.

Only one count was recorded for this clonotype. V is TRBV7-8 and J is TRBJ2-7; 7 bases match TRBD1. Looked up from germline, CDR1 is SGHVS and CDR2 is FQNEAQ. The V and J ends lost 8 bases and 0 bases, in that order; junction bases with no gene match: 13. This CDR3 has 16 residues. The CDR3 coding sequence is TGTGCCAGCTTTCCCCAACTTGGGACAGACTCCTACGAGCAGTACTTC. Protein sequence: CASFPQLGTDSYEQYF.

The gene calls are TRBV20-1 and TRBJ2-7, with D uncertain. The CDR3 runs 11 residues. The germline V and J ends were trimmed by 5 bases and 3 bases, with 8 bases remaining between them. Per germline, CDR1 DFQATT and CDR2 SNEGSKA (reference sequence). CDR3 protein: CSAVRDYEQYF. The CDR3 DNA reads TGCAGTGCTGTAAGGGACTACGAGCAGTACTTC.

J is TRBJ2-1 and V is TRBV19; 10 bases are a match to TRBD1. The length of the CDR3 is 13 residues. Germline CDR1 is LNHDA and CDR2 is SQIVND (reference sequence). Trimming at V came to 9 bases and at J to 5 bases, leaving 4 bases not matched to a gene. CDR3 protein: CASRDRGNNEQFF. Here the CDR3 DNA reads TGTGCCAGCCGGGACAGGGGCAACAATGAGCAGTTCTTC. The full variable domain, rest sourced from reference TRBV19 and TRBJ2-1, is DGGITQSPKYLFRKEGQNVTLSCEQNLNHDAMYWYRQDPGQGLRLIYYSQIVNDFQKGDIAEGYSVSREKKESFPLTVTSAQKNPTAFYLCASRDRGNNEQFFGPGTRLTVL.

CDR3 amino acids: CASSQGGLHNEQFF. The CDR3, as DNA: TGTGCCAGCAGCCAAGGCGGATTGCACAATGAGCAGTTCTTC. This chain connects TRBV4-2 to TRBJ2-1, with D hard to call. This CDR3 comprises 14 residues. The germline gives CDR1 LGHNA, CDR2 YNFKEQ. V lost 1 base to trimming and J lost 5 bases, with 9 bases between them.

The J gene is TRBJ2-7, the V gene TRBV20-1; possible D gene TRBD2, 6 bases. Germline-derived CDR1 and CDR2 are DFQATT and SNEGSKA (reference sequence). The ends were cut back, 3 bases at V and 2 bases at J, with 14 bases in the middle. The length of the CDR3 is 14 residues. Here the CDR3 DNA reads TGCAGTGCTAGCCCCCTAGCGAATCCCTACGAGCAGTACTTC. Its translation is CSASPLANPYEQYF.

This rearrangement joins TRBV12-3 or TRBV12-4 to TRBJ2-7, with D unclear. The V gene lost 6 bases and the J gene lost 6 bases, with 15 bases spanning the gap. The CDR3 runs to 13 residues. CDR3 sequence reads: CASSRHGDSEQYF. CDR3 coding DNA: TGTGCCAGCAGCCGTCATGGAGATTCCGAGCAGTACTTC.

This clonotype was observed a few times. The V and J genes are TRBV4-1 and TRBJ2-1; TRBD2 aligns across 12 bases. Trimming at V came to 2 bases and at J to 3 bases, leaving 5 bases not matched to a gene. Looked up from germline, CDR1 is MGHRA and CDR2 is YSYEKL. The length of the CDR3 is 17 residues. CDR3 sequence reads: CASSQPTSGRLYNEQFF. The DNA for the CDR3 is TGCGCCAGCAGCCAACCAACTAGCGGGAGGCTCTACAATGAGCAGTTCTTC.

This clonotype was detected once. The CDR3 spells CATRGQGNNEQFF. CDR3 nucleotides: TGTGCCACCAGGGGACAGGGTAACAATGAGCAGTTCTTC. The chain is built from TRBV24-1 and TRBJ2-1; TRBD1 aligns across 9 bases. The CDR3 length is 13 residues. V was pared by 7 bases and J by 5 bases, with 2 bases of the junction left unmatched. The V gene's germline CDR1 is KGHDR and CDR2 SFDVKD.

V is TRBV7-9 and J is TRBJ1-1, with 7 bases matching TRBD1. The V and J ends lost 8 bases and 5 bases, in that order; junction bases with no gene match: 17. CDR1 and CDR2 from the germline V gene are SEHNR and FQNEAQ (reference sequence). The CDR3 length is 16 residues. The CDR3 nucleotides read TGTGCCAGCTGGGGTATAGTGGAGGGGACAGAGACTGAAGCTTTCTTT. It encodes CASWGIVEGTETEAFF.

DNA of the CDR3: TGTGCCAGCAGTTACTCGAGGGCAGCGCTCACTGAAGCTTTCTTT. It codes for CASSYSRAALTEAFF. The chain carries TRBV6-2 or TRBV6-3 and TRBJ1-1; unclear D gene. Per germline, CDR1 MNHEY and CDR2 SVGEGT. V was cut by 0 bases and J by 4 bases, with 12 bases left in between. CDR3 length: 15 residues.

The chain links TRBV28 to TRBJ2-1; 10 bases map to TRBD2. Germline CDR1 reads MDHEN; CDR2 reads SYDVKM. CDR3 length: 14 residues. V shed 10 bases and J 8 bases; nucleotides not matched to a gene: 11. The CDR3 spells CATKGSGGPDEQFF. The CDR3 DNA follows: TGTGCCACCAAGGGTAGCGGGGGGCCGGATGAGCAGTTCTTC.